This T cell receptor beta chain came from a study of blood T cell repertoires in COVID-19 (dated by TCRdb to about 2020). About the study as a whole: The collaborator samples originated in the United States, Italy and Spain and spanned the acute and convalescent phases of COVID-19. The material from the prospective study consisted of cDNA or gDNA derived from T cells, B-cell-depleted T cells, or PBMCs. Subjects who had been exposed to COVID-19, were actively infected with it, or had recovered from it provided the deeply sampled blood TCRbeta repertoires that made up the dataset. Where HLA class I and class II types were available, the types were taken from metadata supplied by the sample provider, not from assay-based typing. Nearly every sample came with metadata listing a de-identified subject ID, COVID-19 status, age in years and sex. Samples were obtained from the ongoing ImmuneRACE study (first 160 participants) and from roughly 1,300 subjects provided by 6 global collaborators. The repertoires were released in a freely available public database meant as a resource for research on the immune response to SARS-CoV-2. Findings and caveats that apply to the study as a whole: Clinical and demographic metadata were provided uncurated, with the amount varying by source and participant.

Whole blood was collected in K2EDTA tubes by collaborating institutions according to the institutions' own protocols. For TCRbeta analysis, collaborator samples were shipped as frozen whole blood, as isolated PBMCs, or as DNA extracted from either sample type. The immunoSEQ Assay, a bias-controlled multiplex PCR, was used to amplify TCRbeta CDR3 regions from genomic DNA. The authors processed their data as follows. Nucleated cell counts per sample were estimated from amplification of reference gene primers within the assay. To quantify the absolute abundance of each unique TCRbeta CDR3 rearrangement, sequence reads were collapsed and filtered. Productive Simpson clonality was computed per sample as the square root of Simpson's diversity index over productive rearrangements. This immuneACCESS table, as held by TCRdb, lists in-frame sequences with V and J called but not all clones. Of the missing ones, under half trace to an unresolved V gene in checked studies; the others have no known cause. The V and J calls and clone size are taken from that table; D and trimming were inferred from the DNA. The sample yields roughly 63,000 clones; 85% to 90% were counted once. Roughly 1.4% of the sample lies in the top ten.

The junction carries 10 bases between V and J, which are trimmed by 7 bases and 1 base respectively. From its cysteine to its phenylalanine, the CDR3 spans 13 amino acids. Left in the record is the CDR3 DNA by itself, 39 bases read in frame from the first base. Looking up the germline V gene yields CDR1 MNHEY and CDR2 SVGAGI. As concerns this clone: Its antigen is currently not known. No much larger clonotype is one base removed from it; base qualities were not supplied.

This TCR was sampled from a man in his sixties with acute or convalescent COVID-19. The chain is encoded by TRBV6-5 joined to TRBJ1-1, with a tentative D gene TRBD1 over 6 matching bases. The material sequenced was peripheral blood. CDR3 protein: CASTGHRNTEAFF. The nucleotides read TGTGCCAGCACGGGACATCGGAACACTGAAGCTTTCTTT.